This is a list of T cell receptor beta chains from one sample in a study of Graves' ophthalmopathy and Graves' hyperthyroidism. MiXCR, applied by TCRdb to the multiplex PCR reads, yields one record per CDR3 protein. Of over 200,000 distinct CDR3 sequences listed, roughly 29% were seen once; the top ten hold about 8.2%. Material: peripheral blood. These receptors were taken from a middle-aged man with Graves' ophthalmopathy. Each CDR3 is given with its conserved first and last residue. A D gene is named only where the DNA matches it firmly. A clone size is listed for some rows: how often the clone was seen (once, few, many), or a class if it is expanded.

j_call	d_call	v_call	clone_size	cdr3_aa	cdr3_nt
TRBJ1-2	.	TRBV7-9	many	CASSLAYNNGYTF	TGTGCCAGCAGCTTAGCGTATAACAATGGCTACACCTTC
TRBJ2-7	.	TRBV3-1	many	CASSQEARGSYEQYF	TGTGCCAGCAGCCAAGAGGCCAGGGGCTCCTACGAGCAGTACTTC
TRBJ1-2	.	TRBV28	many	CASSSGDGYGYTF	TGTGCCAGCAGTTCAGGGGATGGCTATGGCTACACCTTC
TRBJ2-7	.	TRBV29-1	many	CSVAEGYNEQYF	TGCAGCGTTGCAGAAGGGTATAACGAGCAGTACTTC
TRBJ2-5	TRBD1	TRBV6-2/TRBV6-3	many	CASSYSDRHQETQYF	TGTGCCAGCAGTTACTCGGACAGGCACCAAGAGACCCAGTACTTC
TRBJ1-1	.	TRBV6-1	.	CASRKTPVPEAFF	TGTGCCAGCAGAAAGACTCCCGTCCCTGAAGCTTTCTTT
TRBJ1-5	TRBD1	TRBV6-1	.	CASRSGQGGNQPQHF	TGTGCCAGCAGATCGGGACAGGGGGGCAATCAGCCCCAGCATTTT
TRBJ2-2	.	TRBV6-5	.	CASSFYGPSGELFF	TGTGCCAGCAGTTTCTATGGTCCTTCCGGGGAGCTGTTTTTT
TRBJ2-3	TRBD1	TRBV27	many	CASSSPDRAMQYF	TGTGCCAGCAGTTCACCGGACAGGGCAATGCAGTATTTT
TRBJ2-5	.	TRBV7-9	many	CASSSVVETQYF	TGTGCCAGCAGCTCCGTGGTAGAGACCCAGTACTTC
TRBJ1-5	.	TRBV27	.	CASSSAIQGPQHF	TGTGCCAGCAGTTCGGCAATCCAGGGGCCCCAGCATTTT
TRBJ1-2	.	TRBV6-1	.	CASHRGLNYGYTF	TGTGCCAGCCATCGGGGACTGAACTATGGCTACACCTTC
TRBJ2-5	.	TRBV7-2	many	CASSLGVSVRETQYF	TGTGCCAGCAGCTTAGGGGTGTCAGTAAGAGAGACCCAGTACTTC
TRBJ1-5	TRBD1	TRBV6-2/TRBV6-3	many	CASSWDSHQPQHF	TGTGCCAGCAGCTGGGACAGCCATCAGCCCCAGCATTTT
TRBJ1-6	.	TRBV2	many	CASSDLGNSPLHF	TGTGCCAGCAGTGACTTGGGGAATTCACCCCTCCACTTT
TRBJ2-7	.	TRBV7-2	.	CASSLSPGEGEQYF	TGTGCCAGCAGCTTATCTCCAGGGGAGGGCGAGCAGTACTTC
TRBJ2-5	.	TRBV20-1	many	CSARDGVETQYF	TGCAGTGCTCGGGACGGAGTAGAGACCCAGTACTTC
TRBJ1-2	TRBD1	TRBV7-8	.	CASSLGDRGSYGYTF	TGTGCCAGCAGCTTAGGGGACAGGGGGTCCTATGGCTACACCTTC
TRBJ2-7	.	TRBV7-2	many	CASSLLSRIHEQYF	TGTGCCAGCAGCTTACTGTCTAGAATCCACGAGCAGTACTTC
TRBJ2-5	TRBD2	TRBV2	many	CASSEARGRETQYF	TGTGCCAGCAGTGAAGCGCGCGGGAGGGAGACCCAGTACTTC
TRBJ1-2	.	TRBV28	many	CASRTVGRDLGYTF	TGTGCCAGCAGGACGGTTGGCAGGGACCTTGGCTACACCTTC
TRBJ2-5	.	TRBV29-1	many	CSVGGSETQYF	TGCAGCGTTGGGGGGTCGGAGACCCAGTACTTC
TRBJ2-5	TRBD2	TRBV29-1	many	CSVERLAGGGQETQYF	TGCAGCGTAGAGCGACTAGCGGGAGGAGGGCAAGAGACCCAGTACTTC
TRBJ1-1	.	TRBV6-5	once	CASSYLEGSSEAFF	TGTGCCAGCAGTTACCTCGAGGGGTCTTCCGAAGCTTTCTTT
TRBJ1-2	.	TRBV7-2	.	CASSLLGAGYTF	TGTGCCAGCAGCTTACTTGGGGCTGGCTACACCTTC
TRBJ1-1	.	TRBV30	many	CAWRNGVKAFF	TGTGCCTGGAGGAACGGAGTAAAAGCTTTCTTT
TRBJ2-5	.	TRBV6-5	.	CASSYAGLEETQYF	TGTGCCAGCAGTTACGCGGGATTGGAGGAGACCCAGTACTTC
TRBJ2-2	.	TRBV5-1	many	CASSLQDRGELFF	TGCGCCAGCAGCCTACAGGACCGCGGGGAGCTGTTTTTT
TRBJ2-2	.	TRBV5-1	many	CASSSTLGYTGELFF	TGCGCCAGCAGCTCTACCTTAGGTTACACCGGGGAGCTGTTTTTT
TRBJ2-7	.	TRBV11-3	.	CASSAGHSKSYEQYF	TGTGCCAGCAGCGCAGGACACTCGAAGTCCTACGAGCAGTACTTC
TRBJ1-3	.	TRBV6-1	many	CASSGDSGNTIYF	TGTGCCAGCAGTGGAGACTCTGGAAACACCATATATTTT
TRBJ1-1	TRBD1	TRBV24-1	few	CATSDGQAGNTEAFF	TGTGCCACCAGTGATGGACAGGCCGGGAACACTGAAGCTTTCTTT
TRBJ2-4	TRBD2	TRBV7-2	many	CASSLGRLAGGPEAKNIQYF	TGTGCCAGCAGCTTGGGTAGACTAGCGGGAGGGCCGGAAGCCAAAAACATTCAGTACTTC
TRBJ1-1	TRBD1	TRBV18	many	CASSRTGGTNTEAFF	TGTGCCAGCTCAAGGACAGGGGGCACGAACACTGAAGCTTTCTTT
TRBJ1-1	TRBD1	TRBV12-5	.	CASAQGPNTEAFF	TGTGCTAGTGCACAGGGGCCGAACACTGAAGCTTTCTTT
TRBJ2-6	.	TRBV28	many	CASSLPRRSSGANVLTF	TGTGCCAGCAGTTTACCCCGACGGAGCTCTGGGGCCAACGTCCTGACTTTC
TRBJ2-2	TRBD2	TRBV6-4	many	CASSHPGLAGGSTGELFF	TGTGCCAGCAGTCATCCGGGACTAGCGGGAGGGTCCACCGGGGAGCTGTTTTTT
TRBJ2-2	.	TRBV11-2	many	CASSLRAVTRIGELFF	TGTGCCAGCAGCTTGAGGGCCGTGACTAGGATCGGGGAGCTGTTTTTT
TRBJ2-2	.	TRBV12-3/TRBV12-4	many	CASSAGRMVTGELFF	TGTGCCAGCAGTGCCGGACGGATGGTAACCGGGGAGCTGTTTTTT
TRBJ2-5	.	TRBV25-1	.	CASRQTPGETQYF	TGTGCCAGCAGACAAACACCGGGGGAGACCCAGTACTTC
TRBJ2-2	.	TRBV6-1	many	CASSRPPGTGELFF	TGTGCCAGCAGTAGACCTCCGGGGACCGGGGAGCTGTTTTTT
TRBJ1-1	.	TRBV6-1	.	CASSADRLTEAFF	TGTGCCAGCAGTGCCGACAGGTTGACTGAAGCTTTCTTT
TRBJ2-7	.	TRBV19	many	CASSSGGFNEQYF	TGTGCCAGTAGTAGTGGGGGGTTTAACGAGCAGTACTTC